A single sample is the source of the 27 T cell receptor beta chains below, sequenced in a study of T cell responses to AZD1222 COVID-19 vaccine. Sequencing used immunoSEQ multiplex PCR; TCRdb keeps in-frame clones, though not all of them. The data contain 90,000 to 120,000 clones, roughly 90% of them singletons. This specimen was peripheral blood, taken on day 0 of AZD1222 vaccination. The receptor source for this set is an adult in good health.

J is TRBJ2-1 and V is TRBV30, with 11 bases aligning to TRBD2. The ends lost 4 bases at V and 8 bases at J; junction bases unmatched: 13. Germline loops: CDR1 GTSNPN, CDR2 SVGIG (reference sequence). This CDR3 comprises 16 residues. CDR3 loop: CAWNLRLAGSFDEQFF. The CDR3 DNA is TGTGCCTGGAACCTCCGACTAGCGGGATCTTTCGATGAGCAGTTCTTC.

The J gene is TRBJ2-5, the V gene TRBV2, with D unclear. The CDR3 runs 14 residues. CDR1 and CDR2 from the germline V gene are SNHLY and FYNNEI. The germline V and J ends were trimmed by 6 bases and 1 base, with 12 bases remaining between them. The chain's CDR3 is CASSSDGGQETQYF. The CDR3 DNA reads as TGTGCCAGCAGCTCGGACGGCGGCCAAGAGACCCAGTACTTC.

The genes are TRBV28 and TRBJ2-5; 8 bases map to TRBD1. Germline V CDR1 and CDR2: MDHEN, SYDVKM. There are 13 residues in the CDR3. V shed 10 bases and J 5 bases; nucleotides not matched to a gene: 9. CDR3 protein: CATRTGFMETQYF. In DNA, the CDR3 is TGTGCCACCAGGACAGGGTTTATGGAGACCCAGTACTTC.

V and J are TRBV7-2 and TRBJ1-2; no definite D call. The CDR3 extends over 14 amino acids. V lost 5 bases to trimming and J lost 4 bases, with 14 bases between them. CDR1 is SGHTA and CDR2 is FQGNSA in the germline V gene. The CDR3 sequence: CASSPYNPVYGYTF. CDR3 nucleotides: TGTGCCAGCAGCCCCTATAACCCTGTCTATGGCTACACCTTC.

The genes are TRBV28 and TRBJ2-4; D possibly uses TRBD1 or TRBD2 (5 bases each). The CDR3 has 15 amino acids. The V end lost 8 bases, the J end lost 7 bases, and 21 bases lay between the germline ends. Germline lookup yields CDR1 MDHEN and CDR2 SYDVKM. Here the CDR3 DNA reads TGTGCCAGCTGGTCCCCCGGGGACCCGCTGAACATTCAGTACTTC. Translated: CASWSPGDPLNIQYF.

The gene calls are TRBV14 and TRBJ2-1; 9 bases are shared with TRBD2. Germline lookup yields CDR1 SGHDN and CDR2 FVKESK. With 2 bases clipped from V and 8 bases from J, the junction kept 10 bases outside the gene matches. The CDR3 spans 16 residues. This CDR3 reads CASSQPRAGGPYEQFF. In DNA, the CDR3 is TGTGCCAGCAGCCAACCAAGGGCGGGAGGGCCCTATGAGCAGTTCTTC.

As concerns this clone: Sequence at one end of the junction differs from germline and may be a read error. The chain combines TRBV7-7 with TRBJ2-5; 12 bases map to TRBD1. CDR1 SSHAT and CDR2 FNYEAQ come from the germline V gene (reference sequence). This CDR3 is built from 16 residues. The CDR3 bases are TGTGCTAGCAGCTTGGTCCGGGACAGGGGGCAGGAGACCCAGTACTTC. It yields the protein CASSLVRDRGQETQYF.

The chain recombines TRBV7-9 with TRBJ1-1; 8 nucleotides match TRBD1. This CDR3 region has 14 residues. The germline gives CDR1 SEHNR, CDR2 FQNEAQ (reference sequence). The V gene end was trimmed by 2 bases and the J gene end by 5 bases; junction bases not matched to a gene: 4. As DNA, the CDR3 is TGTGCCAGCAGCTTACAGGGGGCTGTGACTGAAGCTTTCTTT. Residues: CASSLQGAVTEAFF.

Remarks on this clone: A junction boundary mismatches the germline segment, possibly from a read error. The chain is built from TRBV28 and TRBJ2-5, with a weak D call TRBD2 (5 bases). Germline V gene sequence: CDR1 MDHEN, CDR2 SYDVKM. The CDR3 extends over 11 amino acids. The CDR3 region has the DNA TGTGCCAGTAGTTCGGGGGAGACCCAGTACTTC. Protein: CASSSGETQYF.

The CDR3 region is CASSPGLASWNEQFF. The CDR3 DNA is TGTGCCAGCAGCCCGGGACTAGCGAGTTGGAATGAGCAGTTCTTC. The rearrangement joins TRBV7-9 to TRBJ2-1; TRBD2 matches at 10 bases. Germline assignment: CDR1 SEHNR and CDR2 FQNEAQ (reference sequence). V lost 5 bases, J lost 7 bases, and 8 bases stayed unmatched. The length of the CDR3 is 15 residues.

This clone was seen once. The J gene is TRBJ2-5, the V gene TRBV7-9, with 9 bases identical to TRBD1. Germline V CDR1 and CDR2: SEHNR, FQNEAQ (reference sequence). V was clipped by 4 bases and J by 2 bases; unmatched bases: 2. This CDR3 comprises 14 residues. CDR3 nucleotides: TGTGCCAGCAGCTGGACAGGGGTTCAAGAGACCCAGTACTTC. Its translation is CASSWTGVQETQYF.

This clone was recorded once. The chain employs TRBV19 and TRBJ1-1, with D hard to call. V was cut by 5 bases and J by 0 bases, with 13 bases left in between. Per the germline V gene, CDR1 is LNHDA and CDR2 is SQIVND (reference sequence). The CDR3 is made up of 15 amino acids. The CDR3 region has the DNA TGTGCCAGTAGTGGAGGCAGGAATCTGAACACTGAAGCTTTCTTT. As protein: CASSGGRNLNTEAFF.

This chain links TRBV27 with TRBJ1-2, with D possibly matching TRBD1 (5 bases). The CDR3 covers 13 residues. Germline loops: CDR1 MNHEY, CDR2 SMNVEV (reference sequence). Trimming took off 3 bases at V and 4 bases at J, with 9 bases between the two ends. CDR3 DNA: TGTGCCAGCAGTTTGGGGACGGCCTATGGCTACACCTTC. Encoded protein: CASSLGTAYGYTF.

The CDR3 region has the DNA TGCGCCAGCAGCTGGATCGGGGACACTGAAGCTTTCTTT. It is translated as CASSWIGDTEAFF. This chain connects TRBV5-1 to TRBJ1-1; no clear D gene. The CDR3 contains 13 residues. Germline CDR1 and CDR2: SGHRS and YFSETQ. The ends were cut back, 3 bases at V and 3 bases at J, with 9 bases in the middle.

V and J are TRBV3-1 (or the pseudogene TRBV3-2) and TRBJ2-2; 8 nucleotides match TRBD2. V shed 7 bases and J 5 bases; nucleotides not matched to a gene: 6. Germline assignment: CDR1 LGHDT and CDR2 YNNKEL (reference sequence). The CDR3 has 14 residues. CDR3 sequence reads: CASTRAGETGELFF. In DNA, the CDR3 is TGTGCCAGCACTCGAGCGGGAGAAACCGGGGAGCTGTTTTTT.

The rearrangement joins TRBV30 to TRBJ1-1; D not certain. The CDR3 runs 13 residues. Looked up from germline, CDR1 is GTSNPN and CDR2 is SVGIG (reference sequence). The V gene lost 5 bases and the J gene lost 4 bases, with 14 bases spanning the gap. The CDR3 reads CAWLPRVGTEAFF. CDR3 nucleotide sequence: TGTGCCTGGCTTCCGAGGGTCGGCACTGAAGCTTTCTTT.

The chain joins TRBV28 to TRBJ1-5, with D maybe TRBD1 (5 bases). Trimming removed 2 bases from V and 4 bases from J, with 12 bases in between. Germline CDR1 MDHEN, CDR2 SYDVKM. The CDR3 runs to 15 residues. This CDR3 is CASSLPRDRNQPQHF. CDR3 bases: TGTGCCAGCAGTTTACCCAGGGATAGAAATCAGCCCCAGCATTTT.

V and J are TRBV27 and TRBJ2-1; TRBD2 aligns across 9 bases. Germline CDR1 MNHEY, CDR2 SMNVEV (reference sequence). The CDR3 is made up of 19 amino acids. V dropped 5 bases and J dropped 0; count of bases not matched to a gene: 14. CDR3: CASSAPASGNMFSYNEQFF. Here the CDR3 DNA reads TGTGCCAGCAGTGCCCCTGCTAGCGGGAACATGTTCTCCTACAATGAGCAGTTCTTC.

The chain has TRBV28 and TRBJ1-4; D remains ambiguous. V lost 5 bases and J lost 0, with 13 bases in between. This CDR3 has 16 residues. Germline lookup yields CDR1 MDHEN and CDR2 SYDVKM. CDR3 DNA: TGTGCCAGCAGTGGAGCCTCTTCTGCAACTAATGAAAAACTGTTTTTT. Translated, it gives CASSGASSATNEKLFF.

The chain uses TRBV7-8 and TRBJ2-2, with 9 bases that match TRBD1. Germline-derived CDR1 and CDR2 are SGHVS and FQNEAQ. The CDR3 totals 16 residues. Unmatched junction bases numbered 7, after V lost 4 bases and J lost 4 bases. In nucleotides, the CDR3 is TGTGCCAGCAGCTCTCCGACAGGGGGGGGCACCGGGGAGCTGTTTTTT. It is translated as CASSSPTGGGTGELFF.

This chain uses TRBV28 with TRBJ1-6; the match to TRBD1 covers 11 bases. There are 17 residues in the CDR3. Germline lookup yields CDR1 MDHEN and CDR2 SYDVKM. V lost 5 bases, J lost 8 bases, and 11 bases stayed unmatched. In nucleotides, the CDR3 is TGTGCCAGCAGTCAATACGGACAGGGGGCTCATGATTCACCCCTCCACTTT. This gives the protein CASSQYGQGAHDSPLHF.

The chain carries TRBV7-9 and TRBJ1-5; 8 bases line up with TRBD1. After removal of 1 base from V and 4 bases from J, the junction contained 6 bases not matched to a gene. The CDR3 is 16 residues long. The germline V gene encodes CDR1 SEHNR and CDR2 FQNEAQ (reference sequence). Written as DNA, the CDR3 is TGTGCCAGCAGCTTAGGAGGACAGGGACCTAATCAGCCCCAGCATTTT. Protein sequence: CASSLGGQGPNQPQHF.

The chain is built from TRBV30 and TRBJ2-5; D might be TRBD2 (5 bases). CDR1 and CDR2 from the germline V gene are GTSNPN and SVGIG (reference sequence). CDR3 size: 13 residues. V was clipped by 0 bases and J by 5 bases, with 10 bases between them. CDR3 in DNA: TGTGCCTGGAGTGTCGTCCAGCGGGAGACCCAGTACTTC. It codes for CAWSVVQRETQYF.

CDR3 in amino acids: CASSQYQGTEAFF. The CDR3 DNA sequence: TGTGCCAGCAGTCAGTACCAGGGGACTGAAGCTTTCTTT. The rearrangement links TRBV27 to TRBJ1-1; D perhaps matches TRBD1 (6 bases). This CDR3 has 13 residues. With 5 bases removed from V and 5 bases from J, the gap between germline ends came to 12 bases. CDR1 is MNHEY, CDR2 SMNVEV, per germline (reference sequence).

The genes are TRBV4-3 and TRBJ2-5; 12 bases fit TRBD2. The length of the CDR3 is 15 residues. CDR1 and CDR2 (germline): LGHNA, YSLEER. Trimming took 4 bases from V and 5 from J; bases not matched to a gene: 5. The CDR3 sequence is CASSLRTSGTETQYF. The CDR3, as DNA: TGCGCCAGCAGCCTCCGGACTAGCGGGACTGAGACCCAGTACTTC.

The chain uses TRBV7-2 and TRBJ2-3; 14 nucleotides align to TRBD2. CDR1 is SGHTA, CDR2 FQGNSA, per germline. The trim removed 11 bases at V and 4 bases at J, leaving 17 bases unmatched. This CDR3 spans 18 amino acids. CDR3 in DNA: TGTGCCTTTACCTCGTGGGGGACTAGCGGGAGATTCCCAGATACGCAGTATTTT. Translation gives CAFTSWGTSGRFPDTQYF.

The V gene is TRBV11-2, the J gene TRBJ2-1; D possibly corresponds to TRBD2 (6 bases). From germline, CDR1 is SGHAT and CDR2 FQNNGV. The CDR3 contains 15 residues. V lost 5 bases and J lost 0, with 11 bases in between. In DNA, the CDR3 is TGTGCCAGCAGCGTCACTAGCTTCTCCTACAATGAGCAGTTCTTC. Its translation: CASSVTSFSYNEQFF. Full variable domain (remainder filled in from reference TRBV11-2 and TRBJ2-1): EAGVAQSPRYKIIEKRQSVAFWCNPISGHATLYWYQQILGQGPKLLIQFQNNGVVDDSQLPKDRFSAERLKGVDSTLKIQPAKLEDSAVYLCASSVTSFSYNEQFFGPGTRLTVL.